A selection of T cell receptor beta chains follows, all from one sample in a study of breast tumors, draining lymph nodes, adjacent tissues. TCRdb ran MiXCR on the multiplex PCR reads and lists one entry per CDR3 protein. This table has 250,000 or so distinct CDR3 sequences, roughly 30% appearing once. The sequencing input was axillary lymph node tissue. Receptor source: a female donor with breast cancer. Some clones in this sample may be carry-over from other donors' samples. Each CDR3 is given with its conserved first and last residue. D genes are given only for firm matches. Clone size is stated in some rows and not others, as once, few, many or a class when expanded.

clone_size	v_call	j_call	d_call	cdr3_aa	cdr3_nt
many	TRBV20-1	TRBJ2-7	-	CSARTVQPYEQYF	TGCAGTGCCCGAACAGTGCAACCCTACGAGCAGTACTTC
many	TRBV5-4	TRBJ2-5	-	CASSQTGEVETQYF	TGTGCCAGCAGTCAAACAGGGGAGGTGGAGACCCAGTACTTC
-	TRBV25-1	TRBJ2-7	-	CASSAREGGALSYEQYF	TGTGCCAGCAGTGCTAGAGAGGGGGGAGCACTCTCCTACGAGCAGTACTTC
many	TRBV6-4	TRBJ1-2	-	CASSDSPLGAGSYGYTF	TGTGCCAGCAGTGACTCCCCTCTCGGGGCCGGTAGCTATGGCTACACCTTC
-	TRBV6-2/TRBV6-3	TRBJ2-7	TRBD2	CASSYKASGGYEQYF	TGTGCCAGCAGTTACAAGGCTAGCGGAGGCTACGAGCAGTACTTC
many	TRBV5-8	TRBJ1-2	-	CASSRGDRSYGYTF	TGTGCCAGCAGCCGAGGAGACAGGTCTTATGGCTACACCTTC
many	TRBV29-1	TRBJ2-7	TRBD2	CSVSGRAYEQYF	TGCAGCGTCTCGGGGAGGGCCTACGAGCAGTACTTC
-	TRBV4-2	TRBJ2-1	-	CASSQDLAGSYNEQFF	TGTGCCAGCAGCCAAGACCTGGCGGGATCCTACAATGAGCAGTTCTTC
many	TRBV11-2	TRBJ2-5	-	CASSFQGQETQYF	TGTGCCAGCAGCTTTCAGGGCCAAGAGACCCAGTACTTC
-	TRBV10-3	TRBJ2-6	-	CAIRRDTSGANVLTF	TGTGCCATCAGGAGGGACACCTCTGGGGCCAACGTCCTGACTTTC
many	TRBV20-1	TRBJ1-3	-	CSAPGTSSGNTIYF	TGCAGTGCTCCCGGGACCAGCTCTGGAAACACCATATATTTT
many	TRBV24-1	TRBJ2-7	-	CATSDTGTYEQYF	TGTGCCACCAGTGATACTGGAACCTACGAGCAGTACTTC
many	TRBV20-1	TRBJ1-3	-	CSARDPGFSGNTIYF	TGCAGTGCTAGAGATCCAGGGTTCTCTGGAAACACCATATATTTT
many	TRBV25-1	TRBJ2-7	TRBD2	CASSESGLAVYEQYF	TGTGCCAGCAGTGAATCTGGACTAGCGGTATACGAGCAGTACTTC
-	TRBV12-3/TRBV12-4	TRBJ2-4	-	CASSLWSGIQYF	TGTGCCAGCAGTTTATGGTCCGGCATTCAGTACTTC
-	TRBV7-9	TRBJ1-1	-	CASSLAQGMRSEAFF	TGTGCCAGCAGCTTAGCTCAGGGTATGCGGTCTGAAGCTTTCTTT
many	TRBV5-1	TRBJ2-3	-	CASSLVFPNTDTQYF	TGCGCCAGCAGCTTGGTTTTCCCCAACACAGATACGCAGTATTTT
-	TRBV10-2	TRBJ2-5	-	CASPLGIETQYF	TGCGCCAGCCCTCTGGGGATTGAGACCCAGTACTTC
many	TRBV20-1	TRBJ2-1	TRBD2	CSARDKAGARNEQFF	TGCAGTGCTAGAGATAAAGCGGGAGCTAGAAATGAGCAGTTCTTC
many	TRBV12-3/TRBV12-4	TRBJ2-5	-	CASSPISVQETQYF	TGTGCCAGCAGCCCTATATCCGTACAAGAGACCCAGTACTTC
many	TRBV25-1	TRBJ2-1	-	CASRGTRSSYNEQFF	TGTGCCAGCAGGGGGACTCGTAGCTCCTACAATGAGCAGTTCTTC
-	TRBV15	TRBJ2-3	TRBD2	CATSRDLLAGAADTQYF	TGTGCCACCAGCAGAGATCTTTTGGCGGGAGCTGCAGATACGCAGTATTTT
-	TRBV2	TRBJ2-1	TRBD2	CASSELRPAGGSGQFF	TGTGCCAGCAGTGAACTTCGACCAGCGGGAGGGTCTGGGCAGTTCTTC
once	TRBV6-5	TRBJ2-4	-	CASSHSTLGSAKNIQYF	TGTGCCAGCAGTCACTCGACCCTCGGCTCAGCCAAAAACATTCAGTACTTC
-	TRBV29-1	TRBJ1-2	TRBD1	CSVGQGGHGYTF	TGCAGCGTTGGGCAGGGGGGTCATGGCTACACCTTC
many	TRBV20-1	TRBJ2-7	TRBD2	CSANSGRGRPYEQYF	TGCAGTGCAAATAGCGGGAGAGGTCGGCCCTACGAGCAGTACTTC
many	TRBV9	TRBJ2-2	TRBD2	CASSGLAGATGELFF	TGTGCCAGCAGCGGACTAGCGGGAGCGACTGGGGAGCTGTTTTTT
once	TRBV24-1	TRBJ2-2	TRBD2	CAPILPGLAVDTGELFF	TGTGCCCCTATCCTGCCGGGACTAGCGGTCGACACCGGGGAGCTGTTTTTT
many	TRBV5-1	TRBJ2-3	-	CASSSLAELWADTQYF	TGCGCCAGCAGCTCCTTAGCGGAGCTATGGGCAGATACGCAGTATTTT
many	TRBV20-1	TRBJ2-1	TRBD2	CSAGPTSRGGEQFF	TGCAGTGCTGGACCGACTAGCCGGGGGGGCGAGCAGTTCTTC
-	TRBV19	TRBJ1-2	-	CASRLGRSCGYTF	TGTGCCAGTAGATTAGGGAGGTCGTGTGGCTACACCTTC
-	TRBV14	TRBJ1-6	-	CASSQAGGINPPLHF	TGTGCCAGCAGCCAAGCTGGAGGGATTAATCCACCCCTCCACTTT